One and the same sample provided the 16 T cell receptor beta chains below, sequenced in a study of neurological immune-mediated disorders. TCRdb re-analysed the 5' RACE reads in MiXCR, keeping a single row per CDR3 protein. The sample shows 60,000 to 85,000 distinct CDR3 sequences, approximately 4.6% of them seen only once. The sequencing input was PBMCs. The receptor set was obtained from a woman aged 70-85 years with multiple sclerosis.

This clonotype was seen ten or more times. This rearrangement joins TRBV28 to TRBJ1-1; D gene unclear. The V gene's germline CDR1 is MDHEN and CDR2 SYDVKM. V was clipped by 6 bases and J by 6 bases, with 17 bases between them. The CDR3 has 14 residues. The CDR3 DNA sequence: TGTGCCAGCAGGGGAACTTTTGGGAAATCTGAAGCTTTCTTT. This sequence encodes CASRGTFGKSEAFF.

This clonotype was detected a few times. The V and J genes are TRBV12-3 or TRBV12-4 and TRBJ1-4; no definite D call. The CDR3 loop spans 13 amino acids. V lost 6 bases to trimming and J lost 11 bases, with 16 bases between them. Written as DNA, the CDR3 is TGTGCCAGCAGCCTCAAGCGGGGAGGGAAACTGTTTTTT. Translation gives CASSLKRGGKLFF.

This clonotype appeared many times. This chain connects TRBV7-2 to TRBJ2-7; 8 bases map to TRBD1. The CDR3 spans 14 residues. The V gene end was trimmed by 4 bases and the J gene end by 4 bases; junction bases not matched to a gene: 6. Germline V CDR1 and CDR2: SGHTA, FQGNSA. CDR3 coding DNA: TGTGCCAGCAGCTCATACAGGGGGGTTTACGAGCAGTACTTC. It translates to CASSSYRGVYEQYF.

This clonotype was picked up many times. The rearrangement links TRBV29-1 to TRBJ1-2; 8 bases are shared with TRBD1. In germline, CDR1 is SQVTM, CDR2 ANQGSEA. V shed 7 bases, J shed 2 bases, and the junction held 9 bases outside the gene matches. The CDR3 runs to 14 residues. This chain's CDR3 is CSARPGGPNYGYTF. The CDR3 nucleotides read TGCAGCGCCCGGCCAGGGGGCCCAAACTATGGCTACACCTTC.

The rearrangement joins TRBV20-1 to TRBJ2-5; possibly TRBD1 for D (5 bases). The V end lost 8 bases, the J end lost 3 bases, and 16 bases lay between the germline ends. The CDR3 sequence is 13 residues long. Germline V gene sequence: CDR1 DFQATT, CDR2 SNEGSKA (reference sequence). The CDR3 DNA is TGCAGTTCACCACGAGAAGGGGAAGAGACCCAGTACTTC. Encoded protein: CSSPREGEETQYF.

This clonotype occurred many times. The chain has TRBV12-3 or TRBV12-4 and TRBJ2-5; TRBD2 agrees at 7 bases. The CDR3 contains 15 residues. The J segment lost 5 bases and the V segment lost 8 bases, leaving 14 bases of the junction unmatched. The CDR3 here is CASGLSREVTETQYF. The CDR3 bases are TGTGCCAGCGGTCTTTCTCGGGAGGTGACTGAGACCCAGTACTTC.

This clonotype was seen at least ten times. The chain is built from TRBV7-3 and TRBJ2-2; D possibly corresponds to TRBD1 (5 bases). The germline V and J ends were trimmed by 0 bases and 4 bases, with 12 bases remaining between them. The CDR3 extends over 16 amino acids. The germline gives CDR1 SGHTA, CDR2 FQGTGA. This CDR3 reads CASSLTRQSPTGELFF. In DNA form, the CDR3 reads TGTGCCAGCAGCTTAACCCGACAGAGCCCCACCGGGGAGCTGTTTTTT.

The chain is built from TRBV6-6 and TRBJ2-3; 8 bases match TRBD2. The CDR3 contains 17 residues. Trimming cost V 0 bases and J 3 bases; bases outside gene matches: 8. Germline CDR1 and CDR2: MNHNY and SVGAGI (reference sequence). The CDR3 coding sequence is TGTGCCAGCAGTTACTCGAGCCCTAGCGGGCCAACAGATACGCAGTATTTT. This codes for CASSYSSPSGPTDTQYF.

This clonotype was observed at least ten times. This chain links TRBV9 with TRBJ1-3, with 8 bases lining up with TRBD1. CDR3 length: 16 amino acids. In germline, CDR1 is SGDLS, CDR2 YYNGEE. V dropped 4 bases and J dropped 2; count of bases not matched to a gene: 8. The CDR3 nucleotides read TGTGCCAGCAGCCCCGGCGTGGGACAGGCTGGAAACACCATATATTTT. It specifies CASSPGVGQAGNTIYF.

This clonotype has more than one count but fewer than ten. CDR3 sequence: CSARRGRTSGGGEQFF. CDR3 sequence (DNA): TGCAGTGCTAGAAGGGGCCGGACTAGCGGGGGAGGTGAGCAGTTCTTC. The chain carries TRBV20-1 and TRBJ2-1; 13 nucleotides line up with TRBD2. This CDR3 region has 16 residues. V gave up 2 bases and J gave up 9 bases; unmatched junction bases: 10. The germline V gene encodes CDR1 DFQATT and CDR2 SNEGSKA (reference sequence).

The rearrangement uses TRBV6-6 and TRBJ2-7; 7 nucleotides match TRBD2. The CDR3 runs 12 residues. The V segment lost 5 bases and the J segment 6 bases; nucleotides outside the gene matches: 4. CDR1 and CDR2 from the germline V gene are MNHNY and SVGAGI (reference sequence). Here the CDR3 reads CASSPREAEQYF. CDR3 sequence (DNA): TGTGCCAGCAGTCCACGGGAGGCCGAGCAGTACTTC.

This clonotype was counted many times. This rearrangement joins TRBV20-1 to TRBJ2-3; maybe TRBD2 (6 bases). From germline, CDR1 is DFQATT and CDR2 SNEGSKA (reference sequence). There are 16 residues in the CDR3. Trimming pared 3 bases from V and 0 bases from J, leaving 16 bases between. The CDR3 protein is CSASFSGTLSTDTQYF. The CDR3 coding sequence is TGCAGTGCTAGCTTCTCGGGGACTTTGAGCACAGATACGCAGTATTTT.

This clonotype was detected many times. The chain recombines TRBV7-9 with TRBJ2-7; no definite D call. V lost 1 base and J lost 5, with 9 bases in between. This CDR3 has 13 amino acids. CDR1 SEHNR and CDR2 FQNEAQ come from the germline V gene (reference sequence). The CDR3 spells CASSLDGPNEQYF. CDR3 nucleotides: TGTGCCAGCAGCTTAGACGGCCCCAACGAGCAGTACTTC.

The chain uses TRBV7-9 and TRBJ2-3; D is perhaps TRBD2 (6 bases). Germline V gives CDR1 SEHNR, CDR2 FQNEAQ (reference sequence). V dropped 4 bases and J dropped 0 bases, with 11 bases sitting between them. The CDR3 runs 15 residues. The CDR3 DNA reads TGTGCCAGCAGCTGGGGGACTTCCAGCACAGATACGCAGTATTTT. Protein sequence: CASSWGTSSTDTQYF.

This clonotype has ten or more counts. The rearrangement links TRBV7-2 to TRBJ2-1; no firm D call. Trimming took 3 bases from V and 6 from J, leaving 9 bases between them. Germline CDR1 and CDR2: SGHTA and FQGNSA. CDR3 length: 13 residues. The CDR3 reads CASSFRARNEQFF. Written as DNA, the CDR3 is TGTGCCAGCAGCTTCCGGGCCCGCAATGAGCAGTTCTTC.

This clonotype has ten or more counts. This chain uses TRBV4-3 with TRBJ1-2; 7 nucleotides agree with TRBD1. The CDR3 has 14 residues. Trimming removed 2 bases from V and 13 bases from J; junction bases left unmatched: 13. Germline V gene sequence: CDR1 LGHNA, CDR2 YSLEER. The CDR3 DNA sequence: TGCGCCAGCAGCCAATCCCTCGGTAGGGGGCTGCTCACCTTC. This translates into CASSQSLGRGLLTF.